This is a list of T cell receptor beta chains from one sample in a study of lymphopenia after photon versus proton radiotherapy. Some clones are missing from TCRdb's copy, which holds only in-frame ones; the method was immunoSEQ multiplex PCR. This sample has approximately 71,000 clones, with just over 90% found just once. The specimen was peripheral blood, collected from a patient treated with photon-based radiotherapy. These receptors all come from a woman between 65 and 79 years old with pancreatic cancer. CDR3s include the opening cysteine and the closing phenylalanine or tryptophan. The order of the fields is clone size, D gene, J gene, V gene, CDR3 protein, CDR3 DNA. D genes are given only for firm matches. Some rows have no size entry. The others give once, few or many, or a class for an expanded clone.

NA	NA	TRBJ1-5	TRBV2	CASSKTLQGPQHF	TGTGCCAGCAGTAAGACCCTACAAGGGCCCCAGCATTTT
NA	TRBD2	TRBJ2-7	TRBV5-8	CASSKSGTSGRRAYEQYF	TGTGCCAGCAGCAAATCCGGGACTAGCGGGCGGAGGGCCTACGAGCAGTACTTC
once	TRBD2	TRBJ2-5	TRBV7-2	CASKYGGSGSETQYF	TGTGCCAGCAAATATGGGGGGAGCGGGAGCGAGACCCAGTACTTC
NA	NA	TRBJ1-4	TRBV7-8	CASSLAWGSGEKLFF	TGTGCCAGCAGCTTAGCTTGGGGATCTGGTGAAAAACTGTTTTTT
NA	TRBD2	TRBJ2-7	TRBV5-1	CASRATGGGQQYF	TGCGCCAGCAGGGCAACGGGAGGGGGACAGCAGTACTTC
NA	NA	TRBJ1-1	TRBV15	CATSRDLKMRNTEAFF	TGTGCCACCAGCAGAGATCTCAAGATGAGAAACACTGAAGCTTTCTTT
NA	TRBD2	TRBJ2-2	TRBV27	CASSLLAGNAGELFF	TGTGCCAGCAGTTTACTAGCGGGAAACGCCGGGGAGCTGTTTTTT
NA	NA	TRBJ2-7	TRBV4-3	CASSQDDGIFEQYF	TGCGCCAGCAGCCAAGATGATGGGATTTTCGAGCAGTACTTC
NA	TRBD2	TRBJ2-3	TRBV27	CASKKAGSSTDTQYF	TGTGCCAGCAAAAAAGCGGGGTCTAGCACAGATACGCAGTATTTT
NA	TRBD2	TRBJ2-5	TRBV18	CASSPGVAGVGETQYF	TGTGCCAGCTCACCAGGAGTAGCGGGAGTAGGAGAGACCCAGTACTTC
NA	NA	TRBJ1-5	TRBV5-1	CASSLAQLYSNQPQHF	TGCGCCAGCAGCTTGGCCCAGCTCTATAGCAATCAGCCCCAGCATTTT
NA	NA	TRBJ1-1	TRBV15	CATSRDSRGGRATEAFF	TGTGCCACCAGCAGAGATAGTAGGGGAGGAAGGGCAACTGAAGCTTTCTTT
NA	NA	TRBJ2-5	TRBV12-5	CASGYPALQETQYF	TGTGCTAGTGGTTACCCGGCCCTGCAAGAGACCCAGTACTTC
NA	NA	TRBJ2-2	TRBV11-3	CASSLAGAGELFF	TGTGCCAGCAGCTTAGCAGGGGCCGGGGAGCTGTTTTTT
NA	NA	TRBJ2-1	TRBV14	CASSSFAEGEQFF	TGTGCCAGCAGCTCCTTCGCCGAGGGTGAGCAGTTCTTC
NA	NA	TRBJ2-5	TRBV9	CASNAGAGGETQYF	TGTGCCAGCAACGCGGGGGCAGGGGGGGAGACCCAGTACTTC
NA	TRBD1	TRBJ2-1	TRBV29-1	CSSNRGVDEQFF	TGCAGCTCTAACAGGGGCGTCGATGAGCAGTTCTTC
NA	NA	TRBJ2-1	TRBV11-2	CASSLRASEVYNEQFF	TGTGCCAGCAGCTTAAGGGCCTCAGAGGTCTACAATGAGCAGTTCTTC
NA	TRBD1	TRBJ2-1	TRBV6-5	CASSDRVGNEQFF	TGTGCCAGCAGTGACAGGGTTGGCAATGAGCAGTTCTTC
NA	NA	TRBJ2-7	TRBV4-3	CASSQDLGFLRDEQYF	TGCGCCAGCAGCCAAGATCTTGGCTTCCTGAGAGACGAGCAGTACTTC
NA	TRBD2	TRBJ2-1	TRBV5-4	CASSLETSGRGEQFF	TGTGCCAGCAGCTTGGAGACTAGCGGGAGGGGTGAGCAGTTCTTC
NA	NA	TRBJ2-7	TRBV5-1	CASSLGRDYEQYF	TGCGCCAGCAGCTTGGGGCGGGACTACGAGCAGTACTTC
NA	NA	TRBJ2-7	TRBV2	CASSEYRASQEQYF	TGTGCCAGCAGTGAATATAGGGCTTCACAAGAGCAGTACTTC
once	NA	TRBJ2-3	TRBV21-1	CASSKGREGTDTQYF	TGTGCCAGCAGCAAAGGGAGGGAGGGTACCGATACGCAGTATTTT